One and the same sample provided the 27 T cell receptor beta chains below, sequenced in a study of blood T cell repertoires in COVID-19. Sequencing used immunoSEQ multiplex PCR; TCRdb keeps in-frame clones, though not all of them. The sample carries 300,000 to 500,000 clones, approximately 87% recorded once. The source material was PBMCs or T cells enriched from blood (not recorded which). The origin of the receptors is a woman aged 30 to 39 with acute COVID-19.

This chain joins TRBV5-6 and TRBJ1-1; 8 bases map to TRBD1. The trim removed 0 bases at V and 10 bases at J, leaving 5 bases unmatched. The CDR3 contains 13 residues. Germline assignment: CDR1 SGHDT and CDR2 YYEEEE. The chain's CDR3 is CASSLAGQGRAFF. The CDR3, as DNA: TGTGCCAGCAGCTTGGCCGGACAGGGTCGAGCTTTCTTT.

Details on this clone: The same CDR3 arises from other DNA sequences in this sample as well. The J gene is TRBJ2-3, the V gene TRBV24-1, with 10 bases matching TRBD1. Germline V gene sequence: CDR1 KGHDR, CDR2 SFDVKD. V was clipped by 4 bases and J by 3 bases; unmatched bases: 6. The CDR3 is 16 amino acids. CDR3 sequence (DNA): TGTGCCACCAGTGACCCGACAGGGGGCAGGACAGATACGCAGTATTTT. Its translation: CATSDPTGGRTDTQYF.

This chain joins TRBV30 and TRBJ2-5; maybe TRBD2 (6 bases). Per germline, CDR1 GTSNPN and CDR2 SVGIG (reference sequence). Trimming shortened V by 0 bases and J by 5 bases, and 10 bases separated the two germline ends. CDR3 length: 13 amino acids. This chain's CDR3 is CAWSVEGIETQYF. CDR3 nucleotides: TGTGCCTGGAGTGTGGAGGGGATCGAGACCCAGTACTTC.

The chain employs TRBV5-4 and TRBJ1-2; D gene uncertain. The germline V gene encodes CDR1 SGHNT and CDR2 YYREEE (reference sequence). This CDR3 region has 14 residues. V dropped 2 bases and J dropped 4 bases, with 12 bases sitting between them. CDR3 DNA: TGTGCCAGCAGCTTACGGGGAGGGATCTATGGCTACACCTTC. Its translation is CASSLRGGIYGYTF.

V gene TRBV12-2 combines with J gene TRBJ1-1; the table's D call of TRBD1 was not tested on the DNA. TRBV12-2 is reported as a pseudogene. The CDR3 spans 16 residues. The CDR3 is CASRLATTGIYTEAFF. CDR3 sequence (DNA): TGTGCAAGTCGCTTAGCGACGACAGGGATCTACACTGAAGCTTTCTTT.

This sequence joins TRBV7-2 and TRBJ2-2, with 9 nucleotides matching TRBD1. This CDR3 is built from 17 residues. With V trimmed by 6 bases and J by 5 bases, 13 bases remained unmatched. Germline loops: CDR1 SGHTA, CDR2 FQGNSA. In DNA, the CDR3 is TGTGCCAGCAGACAAATTTCTGGACAGGGGCCGACCGGGGAGCTGTTTTTT. Protein product: CASRQISGQGPTGELFF.

This clone was picked up a small number of times. CDR3 loop: CASSQTGGARPRDYGYTF. The CDR3 DNA reads TGTGCCAGCAGTCAGACAGGGGGCGCACGCCCGAGGGACTATGGCTACACCTTC. V gene TRBV6-4 combines with J gene TRBJ1-2; 10 bases map to TRBD1. The CDR3 has 18 amino acids. Trimming cost V 5 bases and J 3 bases; bases outside gene matches: 15. The germline V gene has CDR1 MRHNA and CDR2 SNTAGT.

The rearrangement uses TRBV9 and TRBJ2-3; TRBD2 matches at 10 bases. The J segment lost 6 bases and the V segment lost 0 bases, leaving 7 bases of the junction unmatched. CDR3 length equals 16 residues. The V gene's germline CDR1 is SGDLS and CDR2 YYNGEE. The CDR3 nucleotides read TGTGCCAGCAGCGTAGTTGAAGCGGGGGGGCGGGATACGCAGTATTTT. This sequence encodes CASSVVEAGGRDTQYF.

The CDR3 DNA reads TGTGCCAGCATCGGACAGGGGGGGAAACGAGGGCAGTTCTTC. Translating gives CASIGQGGKRGQFF. The V and J genes are TRBV27 and TRBJ2-1; 10 bases map to TRBD1. CDR1 and CDR2 (germline): MNHEY, SMNVEV (reference sequence). V trimming: 7 bases; J trimming: 12 bases; junction bases outside the gene matches: 12. This CDR3 region has 14 residues.

This clone showed up just once. The chain couples TRBV14 to TRBJ1-6; no clear D. Trimming shortened V by 0 bases and J by 9 bases, and 6 bases separated the two germline ends. CDR1 and CDR2 from the germline V gene are SGHDN and FVKESK. There are 13 residues in the CDR3. The CDR3 protein is CASSQDLRSPLHF. The CDR3 nucleotides are TGTGCCAGCAGCCAAGATCTTCGTTCACCCCTCCACTTT.

This chain links TRBV5-1 with TRBJ2-5; D perhaps matches TRBD1 (5 bases). CDR1 SGHRS and CDR2 YFSETQ come from the germline V gene. V lost 4 bases, J lost 2 bases, and 9 bases lay in between. The CDR3 extends over 13 amino acids. DNA of the CDR3: TGCGCCAGCAGCCCCAGGGTACAAGAGACCCAGTACTTC. It encodes CASSPRVQETQYF.

V usage is TRBV2 and J usage is TRBJ1-6, with 7 nucleotides matching TRBD1. The ends lost 9 bases at V and 3 bases at J; junction bases unmatched: 5. Germline V gene data show CDR1 as SNHLY and CDR2 as FYNNEI. This CDR3 comprises 14 residues. CDR3 amino acids: CARGTVNYNSPLHF. CDR3 nucleotide sequence: TGTGCCAGGGGGACAGTCAACTATAATTCACCCCTCCACTTT.

The J gene is TRBJ2-7, the V gene TRBV29-1; maybe TRBD1 (5 bases). V was shortened by 1 base and J by 1 base, with 14 bases between the two germline ends. Germline lookup yields CDR1 SQVTM and CDR2 ANQGSEA. The length of the CDR3 is 15 residues. Written as DNA, the CDR3 is TGCAGCGTTGAAGTTTGGACAACCGATTCCTACGAGCAGTACTTC. Its translation: CSVEVWTTDSYEQYF.

V is TRBV3-1 (or the pseudogene TRBV3-2) and J is TRBJ1-1; D is possibly TRBD1 (5 bases). Trimming pared 3 bases from V and 1 base from J, leaving 15 bases between. CDR3 length: 16 amino acids. Germline lookup yields CDR1 LGHDT and CDR2 YNNKEL (reference sequence). The CDR3 loop is CASSHFGGVPNTEAFF. The CDR3 DNA follows: TGTGCCAGCAGCCACTTTGGGGGGGTTCCGAACACTGAAGCTTTCTTT.

The chain couples TRBV6-2 or TRBV6-3 to TRBJ2-7; D might be TRBD1 (6 bases). Trimming left V 5 bases short and J 1 base short, with 15 bases between. This CDR3 comprises 15 residues. Germline values: CDR1 MNHEY, CDR2 SVGEGT. The CDR3 spells CASSPGQLLSYEQYF. DNA of the CDR3: TGTGCCAGCAGTCCCGGACAGCTACTTTCCTACGAGCAGTACTTC.

The chain couples TRBV6-1 to TRBJ1-5, with 7 nucleotides matching TRBD1. J was trimmed by 5 bases and V by 4 bases; bases with no gene match: 11. Looked up from germline, CDR1 is MNHNS and CDR2 is SASEGT. The CDR3 consists of 16 residues. In nucleotides, the CDR3 is TGTGCCAGCAGTGTTGGGGGACAGCCCCAGCATCAGCCCCAGCATTTT. Translating it yields CASSVGGQPQHQPQHF.

This clone was picked up many times. The rearrangement uses TRBV5-1 and TRBJ2-3; D is perhaps TRBD1 (5 bases). This CDR3 is 15 amino acids long. Germline V CDR1 and CDR2: SGHRS, YFSETQ. With 4 bases removed from V and 0 bases from J, the gap between germline ends came to 12 bases. The CDR3 sequence is CASSPFAGSTDTQYF. Here the CDR3 DNA reads TGCGCCAGCAGCCCATTCGCAGGGAGCACAGATACGCAGTATTTT. Combining the CDR3 with reference TRBV5-1 and TRBJ2-3 gives the whole variable domain KAGVTQTPRYLIKTRGQQVTLSCSPISGHRSVSWYQQTPGQGLQFLFEYFSETQRNKGNFPGRFSGRQFSNSRSEMNVSTLELGDSALYLCASSPFAGSTDTQYFGPGTRLTVL.

The V call is TRBV29-1, the J call TRBJ1-2; 7 bases fit TRBD1. With V trimmed by 3 bases and J by 4 bases, 5 bases remained unmatched. CDR3 length: 13 amino acids. The germline V gene has CDR1 SQVTM and CDR2 ANQGSEA. CDR3 protein: CSVDDRAGYGYTF. Written as DNA, the CDR3 is TGCAGCGTTGATGACAGGGCAGGCTATGGCTACACCTTC.

The rearrangement joins TRBV27 to TRBJ1-5; D possibly corresponds to TRBD1 (5 bases). The V gene's germline CDR1 is MNHEY and CDR2 SMNVEV (reference sequence). The CDR3 extends over 16 amino acids. The V gene lost 1 base and the J gene lost 4 bases, with 14 bases spanning the gap. CDR3 coding DNA: TGTGCCAGCAGTTTATACGGGGTCGGGGGAAATCAGCCCCAGCATTTT. It is translated as CASSLYGVGGNQPQHF.

This clone was seen just once. The chain couples TRBV7-9 to TRBJ2-3; D uncertain. Trimming removed 2 bases at V and 3 bases at J, with 9 bases between. Germline loops: CDR1 SEHNR, CDR2 FQNEAQ (reference sequence). The CDR3 consists of 14 residues. The CDR3 spells CASSLIGLTDTQYF. The CDR3 DNA reads as TGTGCCAGCAGCTTAATCGGGTTGACAGATACGCAGTATTTT. Based on the CDR3 plus reference TRBV7-9 and TRBJ2-3, the full variable domain is DTGVSQNPRHKITKRGQNVTFRCDPISEHNRLYWYRQTLGQGPEFLTYFQNEAQLEKSRLLSDRFSAERPKGSFSTLEIQRTEQGDSAMYLCASSLIGLTDTQYFGPGTRLTVL.

The chain recombines TRBV30 with TRBJ2-7; 8 nucleotides match TRBD2. Germline trimming cut 1 base from V and 1 base from J; bases unmatched to any gene: 3. Germline CDR1 GTSNPN, CDR2 SVGIG (reference sequence). CDR3 size: 14 residues. The CDR3: CAWSAGGASYEQYF. CDR3 coding DNA: TGTGCCTGGAGTGCGGGGGGGGCTTCCTACGAGCAGTACTTC.

This rearrangement joins TRBV15 to TRBJ2-2; no clear D. V was cut by 11 bases and J by 7 bases, with 17 bases left in between. There are 13 residues in the CDR3. Germline V gives CDR1 LNHNV, CDR2 YYDKDF (reference sequence). The CDR3 region is CAAQPQLGGELFF. Written as DNA, the CDR3 is TGTGCCGCCCAGCCCCAGCTAGGCGGGGAGCTGTTTTTT.

The chain carries TRBV5-4 and TRBJ1-2, with TRBD1 matching over 9 bases. CDR1 is SGHNT, CDR2 YYREEE, per germline (reference sequence). V was clipped by 3 bases and J by 8 bases; unmatched bases: 11. The CDR3 covers 15 residues. The CDR3 sequence is CASSSGSPGQGGYTF. CDR3 coding DNA: TGTGCCAGCAGCTCCGGAAGCCCGGGACAGGGAGGCTACACCTTC. The complete variable domain, with remaining parts taken from reference TRBV5-4 and TRBJ1-2, reads ETGVTQSPTHLIKTRGQQVTLRCSSQSGHNTVSWYQQALGQGPQFIFQYYREEENGRGNFPPRFSGLQFPNYSSELNVNALELDDSALYLCASSSGSPGQGGYTFGSGTRLTVV.

The rearrangement links TRBV7-9 to TRBJ1-6, with D possibly matching TRBD1 (6 bases). The CDR3 is 13 amino acids. With 4 bases removed from V and 10 bases from J, the gap between germline ends came to 11 bases. CDR1 and CDR2 (germline): SEHNR, FQNEAQ (reference sequence). The CDR3 nucleotides are TGTGCCAGCAGCTCTCAGGACAGCTCACCCCTCCACTTT. As protein: CASSSQDSSPLHF.

The chain recombines TRBV5-1 with TRBJ2-7, with D maybe TRBD2 (5 bases). Germline V gene lookup returns CDR1 SGHRS and CDR2 YFSETQ. This CDR3 contains 17 residues. The V end was cut by 1 base, the J end by 1 base, with 18 bases between. CDR3 protein: CASSLQAADGRSYEQYF. The CDR3 DNA reads TGCGCCAGCAGCTTGCAAGCGGCCGACGGAAGATCCTACGAGCAGTACTTC.

This chain joins TRBV10-1 and TRBJ1-2; the D gene is possibly TRBD1 (6 bases). Germline loops: CDR1 WNHNN, CDR2 SYGVQD (reference sequence). V was clipped by 3 bases and J by 8 bases, with 19 bases between them. The CDR3 runs 15 residues. Here the CDR3 reads CASSDPWRGARGYTF. CDR3 coding DNA: TGCGCCAGCAGTGACCCCTGGCGGGGGGCGCGAGGCTACACCTTC.

The rearrangement joins TRBV28 to TRBJ1-5, with D perhaps TRBD1 (5 bases). Trimming cost V 3 bases and J 1 base, with 7 bases left between them. The CDR3 has 14 residues. The germline V gene has CDR1 MDHEN and CDR2 SYDVKM. CDR3 in DNA: TGTGCCAGCAGTTTGGGGGGGAGCAATCAGCCCCAGCATTTT. Amino acid sequence: CASSLGGSNQPQHF.